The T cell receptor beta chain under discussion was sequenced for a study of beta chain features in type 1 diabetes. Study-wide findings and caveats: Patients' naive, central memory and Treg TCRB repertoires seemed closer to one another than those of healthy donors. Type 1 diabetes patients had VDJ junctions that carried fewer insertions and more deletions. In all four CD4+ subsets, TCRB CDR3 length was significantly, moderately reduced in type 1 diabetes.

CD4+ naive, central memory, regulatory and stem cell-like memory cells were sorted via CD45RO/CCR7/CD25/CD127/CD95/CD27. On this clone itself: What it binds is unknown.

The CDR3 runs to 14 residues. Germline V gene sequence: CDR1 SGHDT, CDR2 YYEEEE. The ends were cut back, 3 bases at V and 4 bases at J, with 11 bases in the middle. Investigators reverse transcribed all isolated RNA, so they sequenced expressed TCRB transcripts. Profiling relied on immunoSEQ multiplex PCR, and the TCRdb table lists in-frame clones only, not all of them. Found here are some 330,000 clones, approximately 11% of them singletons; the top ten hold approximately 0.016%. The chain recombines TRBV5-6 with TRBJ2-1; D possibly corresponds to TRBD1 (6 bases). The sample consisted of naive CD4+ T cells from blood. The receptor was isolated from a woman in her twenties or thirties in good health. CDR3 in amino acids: CASSWDNVYNEQFF. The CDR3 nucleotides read TGTGCCAGCAGCTGGGACAACGTTTACAATGAGCAGTTCTTC.